Each of the 27 T cell receptor beta chains below was sequenced from the same sample in a study of CD8+ T cells in alopecia areata. Once RNA had been extracted, it was reverse transcribed into cDNA to act as the sequencing template. Profiling relied on immunoSEQ multiplex PCR, and the TCRdb table lists in-frame clones only, not all of them. This table has roughly 120,000 clones, about 50% appearing once. Documented treatment: oral pan-JAK inhibitor, 5-10 mg twice daily. This specimen was CD4+ T cells sorted from blood, taken at week 4, from a patient treated with tofacitinib. Source of these receptors: a human donor with alopecia areata.

The genes are TRBV29-1 and TRBJ2-3; no definite D call. The V gene lost 3 bases and the J gene lost 4 bases, with 5 bases spanning the gap. The CDR3 is made up of 11 amino acids. Germline CDR1 and CDR2: SQVTM and ANQGSEA. CDR3 region: CSVDNSDTQYF. The CDR3 region has the DNA TGCAGCGTTGATAACTCAGATACGCAGTATTTT.

V and J are TRBV15 and TRBJ1-6; D is ambiguous. This CDR3 spans 13 amino acids. With 5 bases removed from V and 7 bases from J, the gap between germline ends came to 9 bases. Looked up from germline, CDR1 is LNHNV and CDR2 is YYDKDF (reference sequence). CDR3 sequence (DNA): TGTGCCACCAGCGGTACTCAAAATTCACCCCTCCACTTT. As protein: CATSGTQNSPLHF.

The chain employs TRBV6-5 and TRBJ2-1, with D unresolved. Trimming left V 2 bases short and J 2 bases short, with 10 bases between. The CDR3 totals 15 residues. CDR1 and CDR2 from the germline V gene are MNHEY and SVGAGI. The CDR3 sequence: CASSYRDRAYNEQFF. The CDR3 nucleotides are TGTGCCAGCAGTTACAGGGATAGGGCCTACAATGAGCAGTTCTTC.

V and J are TRBV30 and TRBJ1-2; D may be TRBD1 (6 bases). Per germline, CDR1 GTSNPN and CDR2 SVGIG (reference sequence). Deletions cut 8 bases from V and 2 bases from J, with 12 bases between. The CDR3 consists of 12 residues. The CDR3 is CARYRVNYGYTF. CDR3 bases: TGTGCCCGGTACAGGGTAAACTATGGCTACACCTTC. Together with reference TRBV30 and TRBJ1-2, the CDR3 gives the full variable domain: SQTIHQWPATLVQPVGSPLSLECTVEGTSNPNLYWYRQAAGRGLQLLFYSVGIGQISSEVPQNLSASRPQDRQFILSSKKLLLSDSGFYLCARYRVNYGYTFGSGTRLTVV.

This clone was observed a few times. V gene TRBV30 combines with J gene TRBJ2-1; D perhaps matches TRBD2 (6 bases). V was shortened by 0 bases and J by 15 bases, with 18 bases between the two germline ends. The CDR3 loop spans 13 amino acids. CDR1 and CDR2 (germline): GTSNPN, SVGIG (reference sequence). This chain's CDR3 is CAWSVRLASILFF. The CDR3 DNA is TGTGCCTGGAGTGTACGGCTAGCGTCAATACTGTTCTTC.

The chain has TRBV25-1 and TRBJ1-1; TRBD1 is a possible D gene (6 bases). V was trimmed by 5 bases and J by 3 bases, leaving 13 bases between them. The CDR3 is 14 residues long. CDR1 MGHDK and CDR2 SYGVNS come from the germline V gene. This CDR3 is CASSFKNRDTEAFF. The CDR3 nucleotides are TGTGCCAGCAGTTTTAAAAACAGGGACACTGAAGCTTTCTTT.

As DNA, the CDR3 is TGTGCCAGCGGGGTGACAGGGCAGTTTTACGAGCAGTACTTC. Translating gives CASGVTGQFYEQYF. The V and J genes are TRBV2 and TRBJ2-7, with TRBD1 matching 7 bases. Germline CDR1 SNHLY, CDR2 FYNNEI. The V and J ends lost 8 bases and 4 bases, in that order; junction bases with no gene match: 11. This CDR3 spans 14 amino acids.

The rearrangement uses TRBV9 and TRBJ1-1, with no clear D. Per germline, CDR1 SGDLS and CDR2 YYNGEE. Trimming took off 4 bases at V and 3 bases at J, with 19 bases between the two ends. This CDR3 comprises 16 residues. CDR3 sequence (DNA): TGTGCCAGCAGCCCTCCATCTATATGGCTGGACACTGAAGCTTTCTTT. Amino acids: CASSPPSIWLDTEAFF.

This clone has only a few counts. V and J are TRBV4-2 and TRBJ2-5; D gene uncertain. The CDR3 contains 13 residues. Germline V gene lookup returns CDR1 LGHNA and CDR2 YNFKEQ. Trimming removed 0 bases from V and 5 bases from J, with 7 bases in between. The CDR3 DNA reads TGTGCCAGCAGCCAAGAGCTGGCGGAGACCCAGTACTTC. It yields the protein CASSQELAETQYF.

V gene TRBV7-2 combines with J gene TRBJ1-1; 8 bases agree with TRBD1. The CDR3 has 15 residues. Germline lookup yields CDR1 SGHTA and CDR2 FQGNSA. The ends lost 4 bases at V and 3 bases at J; junction bases unmatched: 7. CDR3 sequence reads: CASSSDGQGDTEAFF. The CDR3 region has the DNA TGTGCCAGCAGCTCGGACGGACAGGGTGACACTGAAGCTTTCTTT. The full variable domain, in which reference TRBV7-2 and TRBJ1-1 provide the parts outside the CDR3, is GAGVSQSPSNKVTEKGKDVELRCDPISGHTALYWYRQSLGQGLEFLIYFQGNSAPDKSGLPSDRFSAERTGGSVSTLTIQRTQQEDSAVYLCASSSDGQGDTEAFFGQGTRLTVV.

This clone was picked up a small number of times. Within the sample, other DNA sequences also encode this same CDR3. The chain employs TRBV30 and TRBJ1-5, with unresolved D. The V end lost 2 bases, the J end lost 0 bases, and 5 bases lay between the germline ends. The CDR3 runs to 13 residues. CDR1 is GTSNPN, CDR2 SVGIG, per germline (reference sequence). CDR3: CAWSHDSNQPQHF. The CDR3 coding sequence is TGTGCCTGGAGTCACGATAGCAATCAGCCCCAGCATTTT.

V is TRBV5-5 and J is TRBJ2-7; a weak D match, TRBD2 (5 bases). V lost 4 bases and J 2 bases, leaving 10 bases between the germline ends. The CDR3 length is 13 residues. Germline values: CDR1 SGHKS, CDR2 YYEKEE (reference sequence). In DNA form, the CDR3 reads TGTGCCAGCAGCGGGAGCTCAACCTACGAGCAGTACTTC. Translated: CASSGSSTYEQYF.

The chain employs TRBV15 and TRBJ1-3; D remains ambiguous. The germline CDR1 and CDR2 sequences are LNHNV and YYDKDF (reference sequence). There are 15 residues in the CDR3. V was cut by 0 bases and J by 0 bases, with 6 bases left in between. Here the CDR3 DNA reads TGTGCCACCAGCAGAGAAGCGTACTCTGGAAACACCATATATTTT. It encodes CATSREAYSGNTIYF.

This chain connects TRBV9 to TRBJ2-7; unclear D gene. The CDR3 is 12 amino acids. The V and J ends lost 3 bases and 7 bases respectively, with 11 bases between them. From germline, CDR1 is SGDLS and CDR2 YYNGEE. CDR3 DNA: TGTGCCAGCAGCGCCTCCCTGGGAGAGCAGTACTTC. It is translated as CASSASLGEQYF.

The chain recombines TRBV29-1 with TRBJ2-7; 8 positions agree with TRBD2. The CDR3 length is 13 residues. With 7 bases clipped from V and 2 bases from J, the junction kept 7 bases outside the gene matches. Germline V lookup: CDR1 SQVTM, CDR2 ANQGSEA. CDR3 bases: TGCAGCGCTGTAGCGGGAACTACCTACGAGCAGTACTTC. It is translated as CSAVAGTTYEQYF.

The CDR3 DNA reads as TGTGCCAGCAGTGAACCCAACACTAACGAGCAGTACTTC. Encoded protein: CASSEPNTNEQYF. V gene TRBV25-1 combines with J gene TRBJ2-7; D gene unclear. Germline V lookup: CDR1 MGHDK, CDR2 SYGVNS. Trimming took off 2 bases at V and 5 bases at J, with 10 bases between the two ends. This CDR3 has 13 amino acids.

This chain uses TRBV30 with TRBJ1-5; D perhaps matches TRBD1 (5 bases). This CDR3 has 15 amino acids. V dropped 0 bases and J dropped 1 base, with 10 bases sitting between them. CDR1 is GTSNPN, CDR2 SVGIG, per germline (reference sequence). In nucleotides, the CDR3 is TGTGCCTGGAGTGTACGGGGGGGGAGCAATCAGCCCCAGCATTTT. It specifies CAWSVRGGSNQPQHF.

This clone was observed a few times. The chain combines TRBV7-9 with TRBJ2-7; D tentatively fits TRBD1 or TRBD2 (5 bases each). Looked up from germline, CDR1 is SEHNR and CDR2 is FQNEAQ (reference sequence). Deletions cut 6 bases from V and 0 bases from J, with 15 bases between. CDR3 length: 15 residues. This CDR3 reads CASSKGTVSSYEQYF. CDR3 nucleotides: TGTGCCAGCAGTAAAGGGACCGTGAGCTCCTACGAGCAGTACTTC.

This clone was recorded a few times. The chain links TRBV6-5 to TRBJ1-3, with D hard to call. The CDR3 is 15 amino acids. CDR1 is MNHEY, CDR2 SVGAGI, per germline. V was pared by 10 bases and J by 0 bases, with 16 bases between. The CDR3 reads CATKPHGLSGNTIYF. In nucleotides, the CDR3 is TGTGCCACCAAGCCCCACGGCCTCTCTGGAAACACCATATATTTT.

This chain uses TRBV5-1 with TRBJ1-4; 9 nucleotides align to TRBD1. Germline CDR1 reads SGHRS; CDR2 reads YFSETQ. This CDR3 is 16 amino acids long. CDR3 region: CASGQGTNFQREKLFF. CDR3 in DNA: TGCGCAAGTGGACAGGGGACAAATTTTCAACGAGAAAAACTGTTTTTT.

The chain joins TRBV29-1 to TRBJ2-1; TRBD1 agrees at 8 bases. In germline, CDR1 is SQVTM, CDR2 ANQGSEA. The CDR3 runs 13 residues. V lost 6 bases and J lost 6; bases outside the gene matches: 7. The CDR3 DNA follows: TGCAGCGTCACGGACAGGGAACCCAATGAGCAGTTCTTC. Translating gives CSVTDREPNEQFF.

This clone appeared a few times. The chain joins TRBV11-2 to TRBJ2-6; maybe TRBD1 (6 bases). The CDR3 loop spans 17 amino acids. V shed 2 bases and J shed 2 bases, with 13 bases lying between them. Germline assignment: CDR1 SGHAT and CDR2 FQNNGV. The CDR3: CASSLTGHRAGANVLTF. The CDR3 region has the DNA TGTGCCAGCAGCTTAACCGGCCACAGGGCTGGGGCCAACGTCCTGACTTTC.

This chain uses TRBV30 with TRBJ2-4; 13 nucleotides match TRBD2. From germline, CDR1 is GTSNPN and CDR2 SVGIG (reference sequence). V shed 7 bases, J shed 8 bases, and the junction held 5 bases outside the gene matches. CDR3 length: 13 amino acids. The CDR3 coding sequence is TGTGCCTTTCGGACTAGCGGGAGATACATTCAGTACTTC. Residues: CAFRTSGRYIQYF.

V is TRBV4-1 and J is TRBJ1-2; tentative D call: TRBD1 (6 bases). Germline V lookup: CDR1 MGHRA, CDR2 YSYEKL. This CDR3 has 16 residues. Trimming took 2 bases from V and 5 from J, leaving 18 bases between them. The CDR3 nucleotides are TGCGCCAGCAGCCAAAGAGGTGTGGCAGGGGAGTATGGCTACACCTTC. It is translated as CASSQRGVAGEYGYTF.

This chain links TRBV30 with TRBJ2-3, with TRBD2 matching 7 bases. CDR3 size: 13 residues. Germline CDR1 GTSNPN, CDR2 SVGIG (reference sequence). V was clipped by 2 bases and J by 4 bases; unmatched bases: 3. The CDR3 DNA sequence: TGTGCCTGGAGTACGGGAGGTGCAGATACGCAGTATTTT. It translates to CAWSTGGADTQYF.

This clone was seen a few times. J is TRBJ2-5 and V is TRBV5-4; 10 bases align to TRBD2. The germline CDR1 and CDR2 sequences are SGHNT and YYREEE (reference sequence). This CDR3 is built from 16 residues. V lost 4 bases and J lost 4; bases outside the gene matches: 10. The CDR3 region is CASSRGLATMGETQYF. CDR3 nucleotides: TGTGCCAGCAGCCGGGGACTAGCGACAATGGGAGAGACCCAGTACTTC.

The chain recombines TRBV2 with TRBJ1-5; 8 bases agree with TRBD1. The CDR3 spans 13 residues. CDR1 is SNHLY, CDR2 FYNNEI, per germline. V trimming: 8 bases; J trimming: 1 base; junction bases outside the gene matches: 1. CDR3 bases: TGTGCCAGCCGGGACAGGAGCAATCAGCCCCAGCATTTT. Amino acid sequence: CASRDRSNQPQHF.